Below, 4 T cell receptor beta chains from the same sample are listed, as sequenced in a study of molecular identifiers for immune sequencing clone quantification. TCRdb passed the PCR reads through MiXCR, listing each CDR3 protein once. This table has under 11,000 distinct CDR3 sequences, over 20% appearing once. Sequencing was carried out using naive CD8+ T cells from blood, with Jurkat cell RNA spiked in. Subset here: FACS-sorted CD8+CD4-CCR7+CD45RA+ naive T cells. These receptors originate from a human donor in good health. Some libraries in this study had Jurkat cell RNA spiked in.

This clonotype was found many times. The V call is TRBV6-1, the J call TRBJ2-7; 7 nucleotides agree with TRBD1. CDR3 length: 13 residues. From germline, CDR1 is MNHNS and CDR2 SASEGT. The V segment lost 9 bases and the J segment 2 bases; nucleotides outside the gene matches: 7. CDR3 nucleotide sequence: TGTGCCAGTAACAACAGGGGTCCCTACGAGCAGTACTTC. Its protein is CASNNRGPYEQYF.

In the case of this clonotype: A much larger clone differs by one base, so this may be a read error. The chain uses TRBV7-9 and TRBJ2-2; no clear D. The CDR3 loop spans 15 amino acids. Germline CDR1 and CDR2: SEHNR and FQNEAQ (reference sequence). The CDR3 DNA is TGTGCCAGCAGCTTTACAGTCGCGAACACCAGGGAGCTGTTTTTT. Its translation: CASSFTVANTRELFF.

Only a few counts were recorded for this clonotype. The CDR3 DNA sequence: TGTGCCAGTAGTATGGCCCAGACTAGGGTGTTGTTCTTC. The encoded protein is CASSMAQTRVLFF. J is TRBJ2-1 and V is TRBV19; weak D call: TRBD2 (6 bases). The CDR3 sequence is 13 residues long. Trimming shortened V by 3 bases and J by 15 bases, and 18 bases separated the two germline ends. CDR1 LNHDA and CDR2 SQIVND come from the germline V gene (reference sequence).

Worth noting for this clonotype: A clone one base away is much larger, so this may be a read error. The chain links TRBV7-9 to TRBJ2-1; TRBD2 matches at 12 bases. This CDR3 spans 18 amino acids. CDR1 SEHNR and CDR2 FQNEAQ come from the germline V gene (reference sequence). CDR3: CASSPTQGLAGSYNEQSF. The CDR3 DNA sequence: TGTGCCAGCAGCCCAACCCAGGGACTAGCGGGCTCCTACAATGAGCAGTCCTTC.